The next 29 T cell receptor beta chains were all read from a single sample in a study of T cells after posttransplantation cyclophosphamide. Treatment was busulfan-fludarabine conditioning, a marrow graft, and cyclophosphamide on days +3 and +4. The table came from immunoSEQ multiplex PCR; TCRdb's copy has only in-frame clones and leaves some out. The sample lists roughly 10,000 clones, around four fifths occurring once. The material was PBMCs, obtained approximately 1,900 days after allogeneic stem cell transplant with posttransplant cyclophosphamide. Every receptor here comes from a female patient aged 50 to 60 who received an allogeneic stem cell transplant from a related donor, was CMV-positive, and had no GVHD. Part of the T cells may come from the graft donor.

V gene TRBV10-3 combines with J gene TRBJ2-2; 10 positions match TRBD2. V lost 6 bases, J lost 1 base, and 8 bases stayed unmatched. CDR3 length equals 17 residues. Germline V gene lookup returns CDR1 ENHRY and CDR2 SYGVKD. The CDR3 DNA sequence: TGTGCCATCAGCCCGGCGGGACTAGCGCTGAACACCGGGGAGCTGTTTTTT. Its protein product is CAISPAGLALNTGELFF.

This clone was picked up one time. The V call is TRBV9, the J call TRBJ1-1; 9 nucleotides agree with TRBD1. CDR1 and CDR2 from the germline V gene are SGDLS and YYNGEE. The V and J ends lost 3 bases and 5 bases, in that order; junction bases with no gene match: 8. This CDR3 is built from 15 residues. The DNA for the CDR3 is TGTGCCAGCAGCGATGGGGACAGGGATGGGACTGAAGCTTTCTTT. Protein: CASSDGDRDGTEAFF.

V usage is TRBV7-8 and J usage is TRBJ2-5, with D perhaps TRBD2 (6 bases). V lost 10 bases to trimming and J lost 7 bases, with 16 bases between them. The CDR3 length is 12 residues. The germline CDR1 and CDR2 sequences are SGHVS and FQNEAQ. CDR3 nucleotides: TGTGCCACCAACGCCTGGAGGGGGACCCAGTACTTC. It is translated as CATNAWRGTQYF.

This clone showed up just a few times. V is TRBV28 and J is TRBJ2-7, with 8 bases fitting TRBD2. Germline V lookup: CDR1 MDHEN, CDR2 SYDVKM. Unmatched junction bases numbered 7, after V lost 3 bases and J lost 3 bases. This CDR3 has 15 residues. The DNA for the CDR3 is TGTGCCAGCAGTTTGGGGGTGGCGGGAGGCTACGAGCAGTACTTC. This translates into CASSLGVAGGYEQYF. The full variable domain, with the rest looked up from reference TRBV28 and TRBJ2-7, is DVKVTQSSRYLVKRTGEKVFLECVQDMDHENMFWYRQDPGLGLRLIYFSYDVKMKEKGDIPEGYSVSREKKERFSLILESASTNQTSMYLCASSLGVAGGYEQYFGPGTRLTVT.

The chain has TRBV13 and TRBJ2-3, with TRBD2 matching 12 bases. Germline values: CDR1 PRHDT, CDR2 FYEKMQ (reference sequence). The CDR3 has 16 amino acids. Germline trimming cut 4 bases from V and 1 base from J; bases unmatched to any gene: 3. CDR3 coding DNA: TGTGCCAGCAGCTCACTAGCGGGAGGCCGCACAGATACGCAGTATTTT. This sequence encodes CASSSLAGGRTDTQYF.

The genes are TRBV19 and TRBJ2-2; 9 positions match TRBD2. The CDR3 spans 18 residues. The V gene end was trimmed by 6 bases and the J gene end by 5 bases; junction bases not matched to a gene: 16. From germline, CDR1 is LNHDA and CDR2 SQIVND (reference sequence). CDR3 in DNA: TGTGCCAGTAGCCTGAAATTGTGGCTAGCGGGAATAACCGGGGAGCTGTTTTTT. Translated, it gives CASSLKLWLAGITGELFF.

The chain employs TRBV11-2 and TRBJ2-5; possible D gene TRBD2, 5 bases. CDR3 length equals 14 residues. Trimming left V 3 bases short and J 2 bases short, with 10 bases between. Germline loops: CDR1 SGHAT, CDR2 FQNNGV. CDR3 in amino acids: CASSFSDFQETQYF. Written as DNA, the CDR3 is TGTGCCAGCAGCTTTTCGGACTTTCAAGAGACCCAGTACTTC. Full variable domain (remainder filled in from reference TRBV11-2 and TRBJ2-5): EAGVAQSPRYKIIEKRQSVAFWCNPISGHATLYWYQQILGQGPKLLIQFQNNGVVDDSQLPKDRFSAERLKGVDSTLKIQPAKLEDSAVYLCASSFSDFQETQYFGPGTRLLVL.

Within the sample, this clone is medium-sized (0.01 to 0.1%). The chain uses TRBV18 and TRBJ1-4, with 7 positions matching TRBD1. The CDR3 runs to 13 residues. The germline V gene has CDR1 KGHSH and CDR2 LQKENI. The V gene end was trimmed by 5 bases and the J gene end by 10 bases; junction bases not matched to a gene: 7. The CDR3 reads CASSGDSQGKLFF. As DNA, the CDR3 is TGTGCCAGCTCAGGGGACAGCCAGGGAAAACTGTTTTTT.

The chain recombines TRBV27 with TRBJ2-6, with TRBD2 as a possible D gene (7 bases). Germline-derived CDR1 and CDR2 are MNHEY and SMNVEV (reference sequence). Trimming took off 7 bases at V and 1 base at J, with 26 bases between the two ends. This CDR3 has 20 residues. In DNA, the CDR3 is TGTGCCAGCAAAGGTTGGGAAAATCGGGCGGGGGCTTCTGGGGCCAACGTCCTGACTTTC. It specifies CASKGWENRAGASGANVLTF.

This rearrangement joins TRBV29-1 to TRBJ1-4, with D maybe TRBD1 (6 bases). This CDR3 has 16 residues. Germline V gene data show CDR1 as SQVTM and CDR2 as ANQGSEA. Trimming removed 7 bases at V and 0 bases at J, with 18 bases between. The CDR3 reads CSAKDSLYATNEKLFF. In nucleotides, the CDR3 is TGCAGCGCCAAGGACAGTCTCTATGCAACTAATGAAAAACTGTTTTTT.

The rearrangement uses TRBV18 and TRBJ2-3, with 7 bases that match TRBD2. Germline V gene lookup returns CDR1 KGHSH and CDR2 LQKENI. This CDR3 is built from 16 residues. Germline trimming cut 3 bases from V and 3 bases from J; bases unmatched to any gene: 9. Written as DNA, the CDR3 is TGTGCCAGCTCACCTCGACTAGCCCGATCTACAGATACGCAGTATTTT. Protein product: CASSPRLARSTDTQYF. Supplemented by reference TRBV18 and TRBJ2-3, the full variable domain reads NAGVMQNPRHLVRRRGQEARLRCSPMKGHSHVYWYRQLPEEGLKFMVYLQKENIIDESGMPKERFSAEFPKEGPSILRIQQVVRGDSAAYFCASSPRLARSTDTQYFGPGTRLTVL.

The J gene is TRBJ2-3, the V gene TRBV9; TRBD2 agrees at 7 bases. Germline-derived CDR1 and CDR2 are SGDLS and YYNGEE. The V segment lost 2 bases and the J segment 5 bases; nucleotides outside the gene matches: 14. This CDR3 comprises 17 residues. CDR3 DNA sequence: TGTGCCAGCAGCGTGGAGTTAGGTGGCGGGAGCGGAGATACGCAGTATTTT. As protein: CASSVELGGGSGDTQYF.

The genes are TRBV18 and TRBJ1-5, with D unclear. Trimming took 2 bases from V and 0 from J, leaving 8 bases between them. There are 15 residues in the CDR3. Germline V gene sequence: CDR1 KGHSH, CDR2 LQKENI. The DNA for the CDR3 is TGTGCCAGCTCACCAGAGATCAATAGCAATCAGCCCCAGCATTTT. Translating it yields CASSPEINSNQPQHF.

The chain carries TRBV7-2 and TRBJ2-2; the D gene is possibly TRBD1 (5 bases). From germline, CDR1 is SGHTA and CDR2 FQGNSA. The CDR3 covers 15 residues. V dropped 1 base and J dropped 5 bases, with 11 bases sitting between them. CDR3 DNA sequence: TGTGCCAGCAGCTTAGTGGCGACAGAAACCGGGGAGCTGTTTTTT. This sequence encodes CASSLVATETGELFF. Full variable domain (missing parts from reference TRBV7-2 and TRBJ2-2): GAGVSQSPSNKVTEKGKDVELRCDPISGHTALYWYRQSLGQGLEFLIYFQGNSAPDKSGLPSDRFSAERTGGSVSTLTIQRTQQEDSAVYLCASSLVATETGELFFGEGSRLTVL.

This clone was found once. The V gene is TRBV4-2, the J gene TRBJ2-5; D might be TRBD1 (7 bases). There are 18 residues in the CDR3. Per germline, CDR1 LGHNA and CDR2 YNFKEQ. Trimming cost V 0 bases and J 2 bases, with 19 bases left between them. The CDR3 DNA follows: TGTGCCAGCAGCCAAGAACGGGCTTCCCAGGGGGGTCAAGAGACCCAGTACTTC. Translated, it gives CASSQERASQGGQETQYF.

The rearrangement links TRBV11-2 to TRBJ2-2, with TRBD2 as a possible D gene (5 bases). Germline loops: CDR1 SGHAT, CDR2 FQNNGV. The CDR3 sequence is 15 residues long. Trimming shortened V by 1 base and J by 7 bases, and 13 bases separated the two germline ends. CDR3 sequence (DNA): TGTGCCAGCAGCTTAGTATCGGGATTAGGCGGGGAGCTGTTTTTT. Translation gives CASSLVSGLGGELFF.

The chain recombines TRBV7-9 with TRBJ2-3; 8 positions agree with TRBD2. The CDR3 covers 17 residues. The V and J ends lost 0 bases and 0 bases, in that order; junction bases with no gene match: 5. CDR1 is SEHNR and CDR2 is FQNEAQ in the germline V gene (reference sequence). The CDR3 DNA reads TGTGCCAGCAGCTTAGCATCGGGAGGGCCTAGCACAGATACGCAGTATTTT. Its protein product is CASSLASGGPSTDTQYF.

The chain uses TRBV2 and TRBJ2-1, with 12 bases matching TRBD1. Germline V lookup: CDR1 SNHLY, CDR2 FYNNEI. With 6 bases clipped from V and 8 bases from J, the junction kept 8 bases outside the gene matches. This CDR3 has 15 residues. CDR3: CASRGDRGRPYEQFF. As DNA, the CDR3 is TGTGCCAGCAGAGGGGACAGGGGGCGACCCTATGAGCAGTTCTTC.

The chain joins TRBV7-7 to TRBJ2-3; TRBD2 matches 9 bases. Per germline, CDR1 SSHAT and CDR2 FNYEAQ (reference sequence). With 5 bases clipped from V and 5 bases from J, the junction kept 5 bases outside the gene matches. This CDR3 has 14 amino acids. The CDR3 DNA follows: TGTGCCAGCAGCCTTAGCGGGAGAGTAGATACGCAGTATTTT. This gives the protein CASSLSGRVDTQYF.

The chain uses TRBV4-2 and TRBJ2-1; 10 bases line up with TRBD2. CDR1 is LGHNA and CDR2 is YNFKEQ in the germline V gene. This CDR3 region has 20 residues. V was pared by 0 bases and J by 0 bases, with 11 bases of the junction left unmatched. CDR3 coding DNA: TGTGCCAGCAGCCAAGATCGGTTGCTAGCGGGAGTAAACTCCTACAATGAGCAGTTCTTC. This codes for CASSQDRLLAGVNSYNEQFF.

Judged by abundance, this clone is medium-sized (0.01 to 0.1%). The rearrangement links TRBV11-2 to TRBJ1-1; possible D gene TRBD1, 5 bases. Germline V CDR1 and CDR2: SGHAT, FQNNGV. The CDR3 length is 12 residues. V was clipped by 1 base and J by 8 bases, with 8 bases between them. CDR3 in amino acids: CASSLVGGEAFF. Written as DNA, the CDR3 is TGTGCCAGCAGCTTAGTTGGGGGGGAAGCTTTCTTT. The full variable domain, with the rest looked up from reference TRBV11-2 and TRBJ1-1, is EAGVAQSPRYKIIEKRQSVAFWCNPISGHATLYWYQQILGQGPKLLIQFQNNGVVDDSQLPKDRFSAERLKGVDSTLKIQPAKLEDSAVYLCASSLVGGEAFFGQGTRLTVV.

The CDR3 sequence: CASSRTGGNYGYTF. The CDR3 nucleotides read TGTGCCAGCAGTAGGACAGGGGGCAACTATGGCTACACCTTC. The chain joins TRBV27 to TRBJ1-2, with 11 bases fitting TRBD1. The CDR3 is 14 residues long. J lost 2 bases, V lost 5 bases, and 1 base had no gene match. Germline values: CDR1 MNHEY, CDR2 SMNVEV (reference sequence).

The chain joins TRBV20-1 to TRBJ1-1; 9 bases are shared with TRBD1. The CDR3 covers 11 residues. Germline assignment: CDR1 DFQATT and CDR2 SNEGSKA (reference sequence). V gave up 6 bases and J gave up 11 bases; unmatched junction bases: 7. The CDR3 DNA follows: TGCAGTGCCCTGTGGACAGGGGCGGCTTTCTTT. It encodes CSALWTGAAFF.

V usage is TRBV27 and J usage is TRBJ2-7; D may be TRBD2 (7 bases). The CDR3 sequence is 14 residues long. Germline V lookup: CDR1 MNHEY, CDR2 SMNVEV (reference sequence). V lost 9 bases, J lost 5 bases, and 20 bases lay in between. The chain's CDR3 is CARGGARPYNEQYF. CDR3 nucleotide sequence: TGTGCCAGGGGGGGGGCGCGTCCTTACAACGAGCAGTACTTC.

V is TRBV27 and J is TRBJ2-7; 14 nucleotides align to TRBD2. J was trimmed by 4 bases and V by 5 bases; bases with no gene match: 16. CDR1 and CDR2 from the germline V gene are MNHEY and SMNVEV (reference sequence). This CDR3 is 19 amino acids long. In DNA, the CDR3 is TGTGCCAGCAGTATCCCGACTAGCGGGAGGGCCAGGGGAGATTACGAGCAGTACTTC. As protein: CASSIPTSGRARGDYEQYF.

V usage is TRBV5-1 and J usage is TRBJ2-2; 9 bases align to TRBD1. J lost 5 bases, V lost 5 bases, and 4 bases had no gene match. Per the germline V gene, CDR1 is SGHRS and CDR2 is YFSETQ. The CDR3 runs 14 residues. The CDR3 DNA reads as TGCGCCAGCAGAACAGGGGGCGGTACCGGGGAGCTGTTTTTT. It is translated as CASRTGGGTGELFF.

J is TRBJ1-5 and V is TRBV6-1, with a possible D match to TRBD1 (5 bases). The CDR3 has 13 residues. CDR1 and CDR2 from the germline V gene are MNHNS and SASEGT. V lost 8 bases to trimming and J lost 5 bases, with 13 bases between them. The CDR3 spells CASLRGLDQPQHF. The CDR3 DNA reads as TGTGCCAGCCTGCGGGGCTTGGATCAGCCCCAGCATTTT.

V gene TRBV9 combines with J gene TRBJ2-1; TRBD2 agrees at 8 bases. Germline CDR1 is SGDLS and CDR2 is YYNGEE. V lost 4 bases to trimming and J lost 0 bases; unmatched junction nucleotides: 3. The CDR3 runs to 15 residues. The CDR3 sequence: CASSLGTSSYNEQFF. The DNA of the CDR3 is TGTGCCAGCAGCCTCGGGACTAGCTCCTACAATGAGCAGTTCTTC.

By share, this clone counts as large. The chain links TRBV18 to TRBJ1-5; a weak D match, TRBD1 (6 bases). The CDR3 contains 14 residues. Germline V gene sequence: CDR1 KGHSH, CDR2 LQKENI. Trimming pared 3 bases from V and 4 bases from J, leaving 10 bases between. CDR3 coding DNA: TGTGCCAGCTCACCTGGACAGAATAATCAGCCCCAGCATTTT. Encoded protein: CASSPGQNNQPQHF.